This T cell receptor beta chain comes out of a study of T cell repertoires in cytomegalovirus infection. TCRdb re-called the reads through MiXCR, storing one row per CDR3 protein. The sample contains fewer than 350,000 distinct CDR3 sequences, 15% to 20% of which appear only once. Germline CDR1 and CDR2: LNHDA and SQIVND (reference sequence). The CDR3 length is 11 residues. V gave up 9 bases and J gave up 6 bases, with 11 bases separating them. V is TRBV19 and J is TRBJ1-1; D gene ambiguous. The clonotype was recovered from a human donor in good health (CMV status not recorded). Some clones in this sample may be carry-over from other donors' samples. Sequencing was performed on PBMCs. For the CDR3, the DNA is TGTGCCAGCAGCATGACCGCTGAAGCTTTCTTT. Translated, it gives CASSMTAEAFF.